This T cell receptor beta chain was identified during a study of cytomegalovirus exposure and HLA in healthy donors. Study context: A data release that came early held roughly 90 million unique TCRs from HLA-typed donors.

CDR3 length: 20 residues. Trimming cost V 2 bases and J 5 bases; bases outside gene matches: 21. Germline loops: CDR1 MNHEY, CDR2 SMNVEV (reference sequence). The sample holds a few counts of this clone. The antigen is unknown. Findings and limits, study-wide: Most TCR beta V segments were productive about 87% or about 30% of the time in an earlier analysis. CMV serostatus was the sole immune exposure data available.

The primer mix had 60 Vbeta and 13 Jbeta primers. Assay: immunoSEQ multiplex PCR; the TCRdb copy retains only in-frame clones and omits some. The data show approximately 100,000 clones, with 74% seen just once and under 2% held by the top ten. Sequenced sample: PBMCs. The sequence came from a male donor in good health and CMV-seronegative. The chain combines TRBV27 with TRBJ2-4; 7 positions agree with TRBD2. DNA of the CDR3: TGTGCCAGCAGTTTAAGGGCTAGCGGAATTCTTCTGGGCCTAGAAAACATTCAGTACTTC. Its translation is CASSLRASGILLGLENIQYF.